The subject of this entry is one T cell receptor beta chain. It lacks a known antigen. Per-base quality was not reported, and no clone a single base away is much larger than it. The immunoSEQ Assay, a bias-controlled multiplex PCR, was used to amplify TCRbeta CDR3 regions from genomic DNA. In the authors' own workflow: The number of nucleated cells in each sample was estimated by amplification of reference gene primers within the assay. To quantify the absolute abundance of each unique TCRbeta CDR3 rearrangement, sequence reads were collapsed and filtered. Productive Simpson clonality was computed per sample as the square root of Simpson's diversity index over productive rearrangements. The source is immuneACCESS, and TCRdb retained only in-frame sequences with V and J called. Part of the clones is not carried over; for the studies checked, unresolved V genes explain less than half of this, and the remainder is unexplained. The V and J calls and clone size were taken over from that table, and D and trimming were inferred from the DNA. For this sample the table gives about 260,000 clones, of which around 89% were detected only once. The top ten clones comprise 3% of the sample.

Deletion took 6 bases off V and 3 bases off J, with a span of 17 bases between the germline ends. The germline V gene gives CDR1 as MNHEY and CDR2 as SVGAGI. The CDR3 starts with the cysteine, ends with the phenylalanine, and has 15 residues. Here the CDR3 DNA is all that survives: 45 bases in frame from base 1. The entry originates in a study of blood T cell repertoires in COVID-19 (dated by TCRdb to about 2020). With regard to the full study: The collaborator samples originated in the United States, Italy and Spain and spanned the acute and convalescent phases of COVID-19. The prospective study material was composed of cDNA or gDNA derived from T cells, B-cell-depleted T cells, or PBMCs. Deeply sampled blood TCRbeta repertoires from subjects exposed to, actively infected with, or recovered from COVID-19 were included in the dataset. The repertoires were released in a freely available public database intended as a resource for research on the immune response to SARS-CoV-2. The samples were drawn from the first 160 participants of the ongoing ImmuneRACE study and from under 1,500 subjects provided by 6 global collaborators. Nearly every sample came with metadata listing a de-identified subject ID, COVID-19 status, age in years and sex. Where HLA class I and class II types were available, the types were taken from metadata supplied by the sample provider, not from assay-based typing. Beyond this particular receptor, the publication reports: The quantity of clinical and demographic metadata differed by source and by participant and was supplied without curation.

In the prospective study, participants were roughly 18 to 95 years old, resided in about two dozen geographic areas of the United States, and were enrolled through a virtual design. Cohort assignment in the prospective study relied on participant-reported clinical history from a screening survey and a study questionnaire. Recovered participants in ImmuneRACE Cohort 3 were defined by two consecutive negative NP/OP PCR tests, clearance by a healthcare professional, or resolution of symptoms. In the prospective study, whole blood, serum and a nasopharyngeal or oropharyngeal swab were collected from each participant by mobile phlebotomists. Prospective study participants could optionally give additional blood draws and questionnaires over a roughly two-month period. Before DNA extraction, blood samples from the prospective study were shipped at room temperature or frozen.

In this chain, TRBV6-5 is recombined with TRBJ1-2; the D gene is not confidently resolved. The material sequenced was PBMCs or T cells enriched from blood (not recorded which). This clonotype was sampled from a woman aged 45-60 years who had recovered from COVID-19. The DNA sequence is TGTGCCAGCAGCCAGACACCTATTCCCCACTATGGCTACACCTTC. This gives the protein CASSQTPIPHYGYTF.